Listed below are T cell receptor beta chains from one sample, sequenced in a study of spatial heterogeneity in lung cancer. TCRdb reprocessed the 5' RACE reads with MiXCR, giving one entry per CDR3 protein. The repertoire holds about 100,000 distinct CDR3 sequences, with approximately 4.7% as singletons. Sequenced material: lung tumor tissue, taken at surgery. These receptors were taken from a male donor with early-stage non-small cell lung cancer. The CDR3 runs from the conserved cysteine through the conserved F or W. The order of the fields is CDR3 length, V gene, CDR3 protein.

CDR3 length: 14; V gene: TRBV7-9; CDR3 protein: CASSSEPSPETQYF
CDR3 length: 15; V gene: TRBV5-1; CDR3 protein: CASSPRPDSPYGYTF
CDR3 length: 15; V gene: TRBV28; CDR3 protein: CASSKVRDGSYEQYF
CDR3 length: 14; V gene: TRBV20-1; CDR3 protein: CSASSGIGSNEQFF
CDR3 length: 14; V gene: TRBV7-9; CDR3 protein: CASSFSTGNSPLHF
CDR3 length: 15; V gene: TRBV2; CDR3 protein: CASREHRGRYNEQFF
CDR3 length: 14; V gene: TRBV18; CDR3 protein: CASSPTGTGQPQHF
CDR3 length: 14; V gene: TRBV7-9; CDR3 protein: CASSYGSSGNTIYF
CDR3 length: 13; V gene: TRBV25-1; CDR3 protein: CASSESPIETQYF
CDR3 length: 12; V gene: TRBV29-1; CDR3 protein: CSGGQGIYEQYF
CDR3 length: 15; V gene: TRBV5-1; CDR3 protein: CASSFTGQADSPLHF
CDR3 length: 15; V gene: TRBV5-1; CDR3 protein: CASSWDGLSHSPLHF
CDR3 length: 16; V gene: TRBV27; CDR3 protein: CASSSLAGINLHEQYF
CDR3 length: 14; V gene: TRBV27; CDR3 protein: CASSPTTRAEEQYF
CDR3 length: 13; V gene: TRBV5-1; CDR3 protein: CASSLRDPYEQYF
CDR3 length: 14; V gene: TRBV6-5; CDR3 protein: CASSSFSGSYEQYF
CDR3 length: 14; V gene: TRBV5-4; CDR3 protein: CASRGTFGTGELFF
CDR3 length: 12; V gene: TRBV5-1; CDR3 protein: CASSPSQETQYF
CDR3 length: 12; V gene: TRBV15; CDR3 protein: CATSREGHTQYF
CDR3 length: 15; V gene: TRBV28; CDR3 protein: CASSLRRATIYGYTF